This T cell receptor (beta chain) emerged from a study of regulatory T cells in long-lasting Graves disease. Arm-PCR of CDR3 regions with iRepertoire HTBI primers generated TCR beta libraries. TCRdb passed the multiplex PCR reads through MiXCR, listing each CDR3 protein once. The top ten hold just under 25% of the sample, which has around 480,000 distinct CDR3 sequences, 15% to 20% seen once. Time point noted: newly diagnosed GD, antithyroid drugs for less than 3 months. The TCR library was made from RNA that had been extracted from PBMCs in TRIzol. The collection involved drawing around 10 milliliters of peripheral blood into EDTA tubes. This clonotype was counted at least ten times. The CDR3 is 15 residues long. V dropped 7 bases and J dropped 0; count of bases not matched to a gene: 7. The germline gives CDR1 SGHAT, CDR2 FQNNGV. The same data also contributed to another study, on T cells in Graves' hyperthyroidism and ophthalmopathy. That paper notes: Absent ophthalmopathy progression within 18 months defined stable Graves' hyperthyroidism. The HTBI primer set was used in a first-round RT-PCR of the TCR CDR3.

The material was peripheral blood mononuclear cells (PBMCs), obtained at new diagnosis, from a patient treated with antithyroid drugs. The TCR comes from a woman aged 35 to 60 with Graves disease. The rearrangement joins TRBV11-2 to TRBJ2-3, with 7 bases aligning to TRBD1. The CDR3 bases are TGTGCCAGCAAGCGAGGACAGGCTAGCACAGATACGCAGTATTTT. It yields the protein CASKRGQASTDTQYF.